This T cell receptor (beta chain) came from a study of response to subunit inactivated influenza vaccine. Overall study findings and caveats: Every seasonal influenza vaccination brings in few new T cells, the authors suggested.

The CDR3 loop spans 15 amino acids. With 2 bases removed from V and 1 base from J, the gap between germline ends came to 8 bases. CDR1 SGHTA and CDR2 FQGNSA come from the germline V gene. TCRdb used MiXCR to reprocess the RT-PCR reads, holding one entry per CDR3 protein. The sample lists 650,000 to 700,000 distinct CDR3 sequences, 15% to 18% seen once, with roughly 10% in the top ten. Remarks on this clonotype: What it binds is not known.

The source material was PBMCs from blood, sampled 11 to 12 days after vaccination. This chain uses TRBV7-2 with TRBJ2-2, with D possibly matching TRBD1 (6 bases). This receptor was taken from a man aged 50 to 60 who received an inactivated influenza vaccine. The CDR3 sequence is CASSLQGLNTGELFF. DNA for the CDR3: TGTGCCAGCAGCTTACAGGGGTTGAACACCGGGGAGCTGTTTTTT.